This TCR beta chain stems from a study of liver allograft versus peripheral blood T cells. Turning to the study itself: T cell receptor repertoires in transplanted livers were compared with those in recipients' peripheral blood.

TCRdb redid the calling of the reads with MiXCR, one entry per CDR3 protein. The table includes more than 3,000 distinct CDR3 sequences, around 15% detected once. Germline assignment: CDR1 MNHEY and CDR2 SVGAGI. The CDR3 runs 15 residues. V was clipped by 6 bases and J by 5 bases, with 20 bases between them. This clonotype is termed medium-sized. Its antigen is still unknown. Study-wide results and caveats: Liver allograft T cell receptor repertoires were reported to differ from peripheral blood repertoires.

This clonotype was sampled from a human patient who had a liver transplant. Some T cells may be transferred from the graft donor. The chain employs TRBV6-5 and TRBJ2-7; tentative D call: TRBD1 (7 bases). The CDR3 region has the DNA TGTGCCAGCAGACCTTCAGGGGGACTCGACCACGAGCAGTACTTC. It encodes CASRPSGGLDHEQYF.